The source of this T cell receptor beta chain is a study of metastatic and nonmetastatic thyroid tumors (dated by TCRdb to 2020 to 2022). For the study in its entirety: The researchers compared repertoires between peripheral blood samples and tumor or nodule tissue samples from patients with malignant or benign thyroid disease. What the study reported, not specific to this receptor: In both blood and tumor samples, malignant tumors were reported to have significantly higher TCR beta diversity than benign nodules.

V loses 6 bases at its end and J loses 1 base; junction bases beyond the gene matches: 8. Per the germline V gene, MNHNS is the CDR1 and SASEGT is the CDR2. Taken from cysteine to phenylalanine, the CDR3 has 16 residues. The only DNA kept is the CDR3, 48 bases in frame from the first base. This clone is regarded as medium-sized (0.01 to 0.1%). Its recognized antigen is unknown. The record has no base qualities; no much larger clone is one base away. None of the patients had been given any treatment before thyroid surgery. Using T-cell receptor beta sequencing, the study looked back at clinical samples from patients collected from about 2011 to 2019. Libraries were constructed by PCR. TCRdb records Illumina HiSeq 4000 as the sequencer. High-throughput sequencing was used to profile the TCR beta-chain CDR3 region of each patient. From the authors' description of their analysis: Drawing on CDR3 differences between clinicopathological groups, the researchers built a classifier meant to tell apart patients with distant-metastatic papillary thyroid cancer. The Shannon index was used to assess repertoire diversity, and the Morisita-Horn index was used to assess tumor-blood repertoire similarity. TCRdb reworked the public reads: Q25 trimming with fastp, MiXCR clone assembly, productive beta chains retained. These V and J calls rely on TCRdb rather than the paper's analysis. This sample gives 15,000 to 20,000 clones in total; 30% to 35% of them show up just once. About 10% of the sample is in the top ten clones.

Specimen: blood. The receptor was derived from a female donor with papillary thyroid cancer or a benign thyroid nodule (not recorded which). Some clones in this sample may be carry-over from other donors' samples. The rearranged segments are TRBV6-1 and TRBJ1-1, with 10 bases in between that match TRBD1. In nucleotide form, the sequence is TGTGCCAGCAGCGAACCGGGACAGGGGACGAACACTGAAGCTTTCTTT. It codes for CASSEPGQGTNTEAFF.